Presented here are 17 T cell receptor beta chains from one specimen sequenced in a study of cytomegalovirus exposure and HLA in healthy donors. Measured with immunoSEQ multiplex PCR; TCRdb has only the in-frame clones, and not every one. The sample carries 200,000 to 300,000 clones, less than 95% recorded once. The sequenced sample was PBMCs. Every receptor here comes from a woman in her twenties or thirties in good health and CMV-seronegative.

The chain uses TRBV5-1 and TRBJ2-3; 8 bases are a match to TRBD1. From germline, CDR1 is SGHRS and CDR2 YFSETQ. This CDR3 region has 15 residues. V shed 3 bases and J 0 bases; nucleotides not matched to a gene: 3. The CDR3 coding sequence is TGCGCCAGCAGCTCCTGGGACAGGAGCACAGATACGCAGTATTTT. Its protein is CASSSWDRSTDTQYF.

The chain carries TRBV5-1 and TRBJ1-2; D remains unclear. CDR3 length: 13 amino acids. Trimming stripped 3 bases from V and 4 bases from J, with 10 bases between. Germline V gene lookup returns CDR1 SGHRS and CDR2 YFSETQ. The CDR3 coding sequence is TGCGCCAGCAGCTCAGAGCCTATCTATGGCTACACCTTC. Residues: CASSSEPIYGYTF. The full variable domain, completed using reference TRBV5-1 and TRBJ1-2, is KAGVTQTPRYLIKTRGQQVTLSCSPISGHRSVSWYQQTPGQGLQFLFEYFSETQRNKGNFPGRFSGRQFSNSRSEMNVSTLELGDSALYLCASSSEPIYGYTFGSGTRLTVV.

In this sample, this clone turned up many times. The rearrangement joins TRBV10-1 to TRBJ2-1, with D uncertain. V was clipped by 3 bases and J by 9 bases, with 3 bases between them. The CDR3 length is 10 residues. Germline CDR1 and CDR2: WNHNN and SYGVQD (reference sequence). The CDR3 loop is CASSEGEQFF. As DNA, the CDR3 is TGCGCCAGCAGTGAAGGTGAGCAGTTCTTC.

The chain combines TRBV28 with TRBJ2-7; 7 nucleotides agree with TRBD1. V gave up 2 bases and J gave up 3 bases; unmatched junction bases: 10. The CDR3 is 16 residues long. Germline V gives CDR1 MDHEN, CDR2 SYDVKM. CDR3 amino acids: CASSLGGQGVDYEQYF. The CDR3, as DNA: TGTGCCAGCAGTTTAGGTGGCCAGGGGGTCGACTACGAGCAGTACTTC.

The CDR3 spells CATSRDRTFEQYF. Written as DNA, the CDR3 is TGTGCCACCAGCAGAGATAGAACATTCGAGCAGTACTTC. The genes are TRBV15 and TRBJ2-7, with unresolved D. This CDR3 is built from 13 residues. Looked up from germline, CDR1 is LNHNV and CDR2 is YYDKDF (reference sequence). Trimming left V 0 bases short and J 6 bases short, with 9 bases between.

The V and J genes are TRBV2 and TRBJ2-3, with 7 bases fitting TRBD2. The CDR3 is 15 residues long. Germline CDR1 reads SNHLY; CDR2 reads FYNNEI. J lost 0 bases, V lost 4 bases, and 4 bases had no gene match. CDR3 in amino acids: CASSGEGGSTDTQYF. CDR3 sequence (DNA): TGTGCCAGCAGTGGGGAGGGAGGTAGCACAGATACGCAGTATTTT.

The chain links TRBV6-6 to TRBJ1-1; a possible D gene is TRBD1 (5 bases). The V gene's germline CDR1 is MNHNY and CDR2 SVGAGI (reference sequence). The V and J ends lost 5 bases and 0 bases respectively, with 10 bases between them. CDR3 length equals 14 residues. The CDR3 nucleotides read TGTGCCAGCAGTGGGACGGTGATGAACACTGAAGCTTTCTTT. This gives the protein CASSGTVMNTEAFF.

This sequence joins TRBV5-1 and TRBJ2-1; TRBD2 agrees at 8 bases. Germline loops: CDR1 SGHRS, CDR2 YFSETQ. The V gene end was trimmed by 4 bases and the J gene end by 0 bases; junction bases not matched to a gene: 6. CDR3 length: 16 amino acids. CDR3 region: CASSALAVSSYNEQFF. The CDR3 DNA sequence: TGCGCCAGCAGCGCACTAGCGGTTAGCTCCTACAATGAGCAGTTCTTC.

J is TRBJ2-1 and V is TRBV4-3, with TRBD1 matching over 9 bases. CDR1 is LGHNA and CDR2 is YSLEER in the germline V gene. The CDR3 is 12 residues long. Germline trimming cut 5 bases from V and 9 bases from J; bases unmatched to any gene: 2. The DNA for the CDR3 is TGCGCCAGCAGCTCGACAGGGGGTGAGCAGTTCTTC. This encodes CASSSTGGEQFF.

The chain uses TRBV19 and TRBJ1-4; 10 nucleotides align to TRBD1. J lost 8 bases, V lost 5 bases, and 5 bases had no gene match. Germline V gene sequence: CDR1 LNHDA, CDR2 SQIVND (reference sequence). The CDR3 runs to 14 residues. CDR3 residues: CASSPGQGWEKLFF. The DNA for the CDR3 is TGTGCCAGTAGTCCGGGACAGGGGTGGGAAAAACTGTTTTTT. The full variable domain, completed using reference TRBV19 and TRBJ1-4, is DGGITQSPKYLFRKEGQNVTLSCEQNLNHDAMYWYRQDPGQGLRLIYYSQIVNDFQKGDIAEGYSVSREKKESFPLTVTSAQKNPTAFYLCASSPGQGWEKLFFGSGTQLSVL.

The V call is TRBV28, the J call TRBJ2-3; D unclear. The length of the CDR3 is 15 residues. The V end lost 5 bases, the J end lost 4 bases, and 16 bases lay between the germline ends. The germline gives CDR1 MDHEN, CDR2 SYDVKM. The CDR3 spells CASSTSHSGSDTQYF. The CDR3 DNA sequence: TGTGCCAGCAGTACAAGCCACTCGGGCTCAGATACGCAGTATTTT.

Written as DNA, the CDR3 is TGTGCCAGCACCTTGGGTCTGAACACTGAAGCTTTCTTT. It encodes CASTLGLNTEAFF. The chain employs TRBV25-1 and TRBJ1-1; D is undetermined. The CDR3 has 13 amino acids. V was pared by 7 bases and J by 0 bases, with 9 bases between. The germline V gene has CDR1 MGHDK and CDR2 SYGVNS.

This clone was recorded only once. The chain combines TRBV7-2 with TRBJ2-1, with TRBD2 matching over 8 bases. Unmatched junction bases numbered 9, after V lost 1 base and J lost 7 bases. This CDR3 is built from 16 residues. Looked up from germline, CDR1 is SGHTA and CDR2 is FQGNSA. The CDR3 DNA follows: TGTGCCAGCAGCTTAGGTCCAGCGGGAGCTCAAAATGAGCAGTTCTTC. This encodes CASSLGPAGAQNEQFF.

The CDR3 loop reads CASSPGTNYGYTF. DNA of the CDR3: TGTGCCAGCAGCCCAGGGACTAACTATGGCTACACCTTC. The chain is built from TRBV6-6 and TRBJ1-2; TRBD1 is a possible D gene (5 bases). Trimming cost V 6 bases and J 0 bases, with 8 bases left between them. Germline lookup yields CDR1 MNHNY and CDR2 SVGAGI (reference sequence). This CDR3 has 13 amino acids.

CDR3 DNA: TGTGCCAGCAGTTTACAAGGGTACTACGAGCAGTACTTC. This encodes CASSLQGYYEQYF. The chain uses TRBV27 and TRBJ2-7, with D uncertain. V gave up 2 bases and J gave up 3 bases, with 8 bases separating them. The CDR3 totals 13 residues. Germline loops: CDR1 MNHEY, CDR2 SMNVEV (reference sequence).

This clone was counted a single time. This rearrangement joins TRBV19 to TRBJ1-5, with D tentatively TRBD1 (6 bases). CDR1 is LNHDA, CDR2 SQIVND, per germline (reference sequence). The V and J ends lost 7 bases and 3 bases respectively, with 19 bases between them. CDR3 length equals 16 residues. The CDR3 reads CASIEGRGVINQPQHF. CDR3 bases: TGTGCCAGTATAGAGGGGAGGGGGGTTATCAATCAGCCCCAGCATTTT.

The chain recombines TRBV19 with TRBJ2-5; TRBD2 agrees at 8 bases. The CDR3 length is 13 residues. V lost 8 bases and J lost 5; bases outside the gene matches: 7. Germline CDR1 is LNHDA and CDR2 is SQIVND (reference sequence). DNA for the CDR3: TGTGCCAGTCGGGCGGGACTAGGGGAGACCCAGTACTTC. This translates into CASRAGLGETQYF.